This TCR beta chain derives from a study of beta chain features in type 1 diabetes listed by TCRdb under 2018. Regarding the study in general: No differences in mean age, gender distribution, total cell number or subset yield were found between patients and healthy donors. A total of 107,917,701 sorted cells were examined across all samples, and the number of cells per subset was strongly correlated with RNA yield. The study compared the TCRB repertoires of sorted circulating CD4+ T cell subsets in recently diagnosed type 1 diabetes patients with those in matched healthy donors. Regulatory and stem cell-like memory subsets were obtained from only 8 patients and about 8 healthy donors, while naive and central memory subsets were obtained from all 28 donors.

Here is what the overall study found, with its caveats: Type 1 diabetes patients showed a moderate but significant shortening of TCRB CDR3 length in all four CD4+ subsets. Because the HLA sub-analyses included only small numbers of individuals, any influence of HLA type on TCRB rearrangement was left unresolved. At VDJ recombination sites, type 1 diabetes patients had fewer insertions and more deleted nucleotides, which implies abnormalities in thymic rearrangement. Because cDNA was sequenced instead of genomic DNA, highly expressing activated cells could be over-represented, though the groups showed no difference in activation or CD3 levels. PCR may preferentially amplify shorter templates, but because patient and control samples were amplified and corrected together, any resulting skew would affect both groups equally. Naive, central memory and regulatory TCRB repertoires appeared to be more similar among patients than among healthy donors.

This clone has only one observation. The clone's antigen remains unknown. Per-base quality was not reported, and no clone a single base away is much larger than it. CDR3 length: 17 amino acids, cysteine to phenylalanine. The entry retains the CDR3 DNA only, 51 bases that are in frame from base 1. Clipping removes 0 bases from V and 0 bases from J, with 8 as the unmatched junction base count. CDR1 and CDR2, looked up from the germline V gene, are LGHNA and YNFKEQ. The entire amount of isolated RNA was reverse transcribed using the High Capacity cDNA Reverse Transcription Kit, so the sequenced TCRB transcripts were expressed ones. Deep immunoSEQ sequencing was applied to naive, central memory and regulatory T cell samples, giving an average of around 3.8 million total reads per sample. After sorted cells were lysed in RLT buffer, RNA was extracted with DNase-treated RNeasy Micro or Mini kits, with the choice depending on cell number. Each cell subset was processed on its own to prevent cross-contamination, while patient and healthy donor samples were processed together. TCRB sequences were amplified from cDNA with the immunoSEQ multiplex PCR, producing 87-bp fragments spanning the CDR3 region. Amplicons were sequenced on the Illumina HiSeq platform. As for the authors' bioinformatics: PCR bias was computationally corrected using synthetic template baselines, reads within Hamming distance 2 were collapsed, and singletons that could not be merged were discarded. Reads were aligned against IMGT so that V, D and J genes, CDR3 length and insertions or deletions at six rearrangement sites could be assigned. Within each subset, clonotype counts were normalized to sorted cell number, after which true diversity and Gini coefficients were computed with the tcR R package. The overlap coefficient, calculated on TCRB nucleotide sequences, was used to measure repertoire sharing. As stored in TCRdb, this immuneACCESS dataset retains in-frame rearrangements with V and J assigned. A fraction of the clones does not appear; measured against another copy, unresolved V genes explain less than half of the discrepancy, and the remainder lacks a known reason. The D gene and trimming were derived from the DNA, and the V and J assignments and clone size from that table. This sample holds 25,000 to 35,000 clones; around three fifths were observed only once. The ten most abundant clones make up 2% to 3% of the sample.

Each donor gave one peripheral blood draw, approximately 120 mL on average, collected into heparinised tubes. A BD FACSAria II was used to sort naive, central memory, regulatory and stem cell-like memory CD4+ T cells with a panel that included CD45RO, CCR7, CD25, CD127, CD95 and CD27. A purity above 95% was achieved for all sorted populations. Right away, PBMCs were isolated by Lymphoprep density gradient centrifugation and were stained directly, with no culture step. Samples were stained and sorted in pairs, with one healthy donor and one patient per experiment, so that batch effects were minimized.

This chain joins TRBV4-2 to TRBJ2-7; the central 7 bases match TRBD1. Source material: Tregs from blood. The cell subset or site label, read with the paper, signifies: regulatory CD4+ T cells. The TCR sequence derives from a woman in her 30s with type 1 diabetes. The DNA is as follows: TGTGCCAGCAGCCAAGATTGGGGGACAGTGGGCTCCTACGAGCAGTACTTC. Protein translation: CASSQDWGTVGSYEQYF.